This T cell receptor (beta chain) was captured in a study of cytomegalovirus exposure and HLA in healthy donors. Findings of the study overall: TCR beta chains associated with HLA were, in a later analysis, more clonally expanded than equally common others. It emerged from a later analysis that several of the most significant clusters appeared to be linked to common viral pathogens. More than 150 TCR beta chains were listed as cytomegalovirus-associated. Published work reported that the classifier diagnosed cytomegalovirus status with high specificity and sensitivity.

The PCR employed 60 Vbeta primers together with 13 Jbeta primers. TCRdb's table, derived via immunoSEQ multiplex PCR, lists solely in-frame clones and lacks some. Of 150,000 to 160,000 clones in the sample, about three quarters were seen once. Points on this clone: Its target is not known.

The sequenced sample consisted of PBMCs. The sequence was collected from a woman in her thirties or forties in good health and CMV-seronegative.

The CDR3 DNA reads TGTGCCAGCAGTGAGGCCGAAGCTTTCTTT. This encodes CASSEAEAFF. The rearrangement uses TRBV2 and TRBJ1-1; no firm D call. CDR3 length: 10 residues. V was pared by 3 bases and J by 8 bases, with 4 bases between. The germline gives CDR1 SNHLY, CDR2 FYNNEI.